A single sample gave rise to the 27 T cell receptor beta chains below, sequenced in a study of CD8 T cells in ankylosing spondylitis. MiXCR, applied by TCRdb to the 5' RACE reads, yields one record per CDR3 protein. Of 270,000 or so distinct CDR3 sequences listed, 15% to 20% were seen once; the top ten hold around 32%. The sample comprised blood, either unsorted or a sorted T cell fraction (not recorded which). The receptors derive from a male donor with ankylosing spondylitis or in good health (not recorded which).

The chain links TRBV5-1 to TRBJ2-5; the D gene is possibly TRBD1 (5 bases). The V and J ends lost 0 bases and 0 bases respectively, with 6 bases between them. The CDR3 has 14 residues. Germline lookup yields CDR1 SGHRS and CDR2 YFSETQ. CDR3 in amino acids: CASSLGQYQETQYF. The CDR3 nucleotides read TGCGCCAGCAGCTTGGGACAGTACCAAGAGACCCAGTACTTC.

This clonotype appeared a few times. This may be a read error: a much more frequent sequence differs by one nucleotide. CDR3 amino acids: CSVEDYEQYF. In DNA, the CDR3 is TGCAGCGTTGAAGATTACGAGCAGTACTTC. This rearrangement joins TRBV29-1 to TRBJ2-7, with D hard to call. Germline V lookup: CDR1 SQVTM, CDR2 ANQGSEA. This CDR3 is 10 amino acids long. V was cut by 0 bases and J by 4 bases, with 1 base left in between.

This clonotype has more than one count but fewer than ten. The DNA of the CDR3 is TGTGCCATCGGCTTTGGATGGGGGATCAACGAGCAGTACTTC. It yields the protein CAIGFGWGINEQYF. The V and J genes are TRBV7-2 and TRBJ2-7; tentatively, D is TRBD1 or TRBD2 (5 bases each). Trimming removed 10 bases from V and 5 bases from J, with 21 bases in between. Germline lookup yields CDR1 SGHTA and CDR2 FQGNSA. The length of the CDR3 is 14 residues.

The V gene is TRBV11-2, the J gene TRBJ2-1; 11 bases fit TRBD1. Germline values: CDR1 SGHAT, CDR2 FQNNGV. The CDR3 is 17 residues long. Trimming removed 5 bases from V and 9 bases from J; junction bases left unmatched: 15. The CDR3 nucleotides are TGTGCCAGCAGCGCAGAGACCGGGACAGGGGGTTTAGGTGAGCAGTTCTTC. Its protein is CASSAETGTGGLGEQFF.

V and J are TRBV20-1 and TRBJ2-7; TRBD2 aligns across 7 bases. Trimming cost V 6 bases and J 3 bases; bases outside gene matches: 8. This CDR3 comprises 13 residues. Germline V CDR1 and CDR2: DFQATT, SNEGSKA (reference sequence). CDR3 residues: CSATLGGNYEQYF. As DNA, the CDR3 is TGCAGTGCAACGTTGGGAGGGAACTACGAGCAGTACTTC.

This clonotype was observed once. The chain carries TRBV12-3 or TRBV12-4 and TRBJ2-5, with D unresolved. The V gene lost 7 bases and the J gene lost 5 bases, with 17 bases spanning the gap. This CDR3 has 14 amino acids. CDR3 bases: TGTGCCAGCAAACCGACGGTAGAGTGGGAGACCCAGTACTTC. Residues: CASKPTVEWETQYF.

The chain recombines TRBV7-9 with TRBJ1-1, with D unresolved. Trimming left V 1 base short and J 1 base short, with 10 bases between. The CDR3 covers 15 residues. Germline V CDR1 and CDR2: SEHNR, FQNEAQ (reference sequence). The CDR3 region is CASSLGFTGNTEAFF. CDR3 nucleotides: TGTGCCAGCAGCTTAGGTTTTACGGGGAACACTGAAGCTTTCTTT.

J is TRBJ2-1 and V is TRBV9; D unresolved. The CDR3 has 15 residues. Germline CDR1 SGDLS, CDR2 YYNGEE. The ends were cut back, 0 bases at V and 3 bases at J, with 10 bases in the middle. The CDR3 spells CASSVAGVNYNEQFF. CDR3 DNA sequence: TGTGCCAGCAGCGTAGCTGGGGTAAACTACAATGAGCAGTTCTTC.

This rearrangement joins TRBV10-3 to TRBJ2-1; the match to TRBD2 covers 11 bases. The CDR3 has 14 residues. V was clipped by 10 bases and J by 8 bases; unmatched bases: 10. CDR1 is ENHRY, CDR2 SYGVKD, per germline. CDR3 nucleotide sequence: TGTGCCAAGACGACTAGCGGGATTGTGGATGAGCAGTTCTTC. Translated, it gives CAKTTSGIVDEQFF.

This clonotype appeared a few times. The chain couples TRBV27 to TRBJ1-4; D gene ambiguous. Trimming cost V 4 bases and J 4 bases, with 10 bases left between them. This CDR3 is 14 amino acids long. Germline CDR1 MNHEY, CDR2 SMNVEV (reference sequence). This CDR3 reads CASSSGDYNEKLFF. The CDR3 DNA is TGTGCCAGCAGTTCCGGGGATTATAATGAAAAACTGTTTTTT.

This chain links TRBV3-1 with TRBJ2-1, with 12 bases matching TRBD2. Per germline, CDR1 LGHDT and CDR2 YNNKEL (reference sequence). The CDR3 is 15 amino acids. V was clipped by 4 bases and J by 8 bases; unmatched bases: 6. The CDR3 loop is CASSPGLAGMHEQFF. The CDR3 nucleotides are TGTGCCAGCAGCCCAGGACTAGCGGGAATGCATGAGCAGTTCTTC.

This clonotype came up many times. V is TRBV10-3 and J is TRBJ2-7; D is ambiguous. V lost 3 bases to trimming and J lost 2 bases, with 2 bases between them. CDR1 ENHRY and CDR2 SYGVKD come from the germline V gene. The CDR3 runs 11 residues. CDR3 amino acids: CAISETYEQYF. As DNA, the CDR3 is TGTGCCATCAGTGAAACCTACGAGCAGTACTTC.

The chain recombines TRBV6-1 with TRBJ2-2, with D perhaps assigned TRBD1 or TRBD2 (6 bases each). V lost 8 bases and J 0 bases, leaving 16 bases between the germline ends. Germline CDR1 is MNHNS and CDR2 is SASEGT. This CDR3 contains 16 residues. The CDR3 DNA is TGTGCCAGCGGCGGGACACGCGTTACGAACACCGGGGAGCTGTTTTTT. It encodes CASGGTRVTNTGELFF.

This clonotype has at least ten counts. The chain has TRBV7-9 and TRBJ2-1, with D unresolved. This CDR3 comprises 11 residues. Trimming stripped 5 bases from V and 9 bases from J, with 8 bases between. Germline lookup yields CDR1 SEHNR and CDR2 FQNEAQ (reference sequence). CDR3 nucleotides: TGTGCCAGCAGCCCGCCGGGTGAGCAGTTCTTC. This gives the protein CASSPPGEQFF. The full variable domain, its missing parts supplied by reference TRBV7-9 and TRBJ2-1, is DTGVSQNPRHKITKRGQNVTFRCDPISEHNRLYWYRQTLGQGPEFLTYFQNEAQLEKSRLLSDRFSAERPKGSFSTLEIQRTEQGDSAMYLCASSPPGEQFFGPGTRLTVL.

This clonotype has a handful of counts. The genes are TRBV4-3 and TRBJ2-1, with 9 nucleotides matching TRBD2. CDR1 is LGHNA and CDR2 is YSLEER in the germline V gene. This CDR3 spans 16 amino acids. J lost 8 bases, V lost 1 base, and 9 bases had no gene match. CDR3 sequence reads: CASSQAPGLALDEQFF. As DNA, the CDR3 is TGCGCCAGCAGCCAAGCACCGGGACTAGCACTCGATGAGCAGTTCTTC.

This rearrangement joins TRBV29-1 to TRBJ2-7; 7 nucleotides line up with TRBD2. CDR3 length: 15 amino acids. The V gene's germline CDR1 is SQVTM and CDR2 ANQGSEA. J gave up 1 base and V 3 bases, and 9 bases lay outside the gene matches. The CDR3, as DNA: TGCAGCGTTGATAACCGGGACTACGGTTCCTACGAGCAGTACTTC. This translates into CSVDNRDYGSYEQYF.

This clonotype was observed a handful of times. The V call is TRBV29-1, the J call TRBJ1-1, with 10 positions matching TRBD1. This CDR3 region has 13 residues. The germline V gene has CDR1 SQVTM and CDR2 ANQGSEA. The trim removed 7 bases at V and 2 bases at J, leaving 4 bases unmatched. The DNA for the CDR3 is TGCAGCGCTTGGACAGGGGGTAACACTGAAGCTTTCTTT. This codes for CSAWTGGNTEAFF.

This clonotype was observed many times. J is TRBJ2-3 and V is TRBV9; 9 bases line up with TRBD2. CDR1 and CDR2 from the germline V gene are SGDLS and YYNGEE. V shed 3 bases and J 4 bases; nucleotides not matched to a gene: 15. The CDR3 totals 18 residues. This CDR3 is CASSDGTGQAGGADTQYF. The CDR3 region has the DNA TGTGCCAGCAGCGACGGAACAGGGCAAGCGGGAGGAGCAGATACGCAGTATTTT.

The genes are TRBV12-3 or TRBV12-4 and TRBJ2-1; D gene ambiguous. Trimming took 7 bases from V and 3 from J, leaving 10 bases between them. CDR3 size: 13 residues. The CDR3 nucleotides are TGTGCCAGCATGCTTTCGTACTACAATGAGCAGTTCTTC. The encoded protein is CASMLSYYNEQFF.

This clonotype showed up just a few times. The chain recombines TRBV7-2 with TRBJ1-3; D possibly corresponds to TRBD1 (5 bases). The ends were cut back, 5 bases at V and 0 bases at J, with 17 bases in the middle. Germline CDR1 and CDR2: SGHTA and FQGNSA. There are 17 residues in the CDR3. CDR3 protein: CASSLPSGTGSGNTIYF. CDR3 nucleotides: TGTGCCAGCAGCCTCCCATCCGGGACTGGCTCTGGAAACACCATATATTTT.

Turning to this clonotype: This clone may be a read error of a much larger clone one base away. This CDR3 fails to terminate in the conserved phenylalanine or tryptophan, so it likely reflects a read error. V usage is TRBV12-3 or TRBV12-4 and J usage is TRBJ2-3; D uncertain. V lost 5 bases, J lost 2 bases, and 11 bases lay in between. CDR3 length equals 14 residues. In DNA, the CDR3 is TGTGCCAGCAGTCCACTCTCGAACACAGATACGCAGTATCTT. It encodes CASSPLSNTDTQYL.

The V gene is TRBV20-1, the J gene TRBJ1-1, with 9 positions matching TRBD1. J was trimmed by 5 bases and V by 4 bases; bases with no gene match: 14. CDR1 and CDR2 from the germline V gene are DFQATT and SNEGSKA (reference sequence). The CDR3 contains 16 residues. Here the CDR3 reads CSATKTGGEIATEAFF. The CDR3 nucleotides read TGCAGTGCTACCAAGACAGGGGGGGAGATTGCGACTGAAGCTTTCTTT.

The rearrangement links TRBV20-1 to TRBJ2-1, with 10 bases aligning to TRBD2. The CDR3 totals 17 residues. Germline V gene data show CDR1 as DFQATT and CDR2 as SNEGSKA (reference sequence). V shed 0 bases and J 1 base; nucleotides not matched to a gene: 6. For the CDR3, the DNA is TGCAGTGCTAGAGATCGCCGACTAGCGGGTTCCTACAATGAGCAGTTCTTC. It specifies CSARDRRLAGSYNEQFF.

The sample holds a few counts of this clonotype. The rearrangement links TRBV7-9 to TRBJ2-5; no clear D gene. The ends were cut back, 2 bases at V and 3 bases at J, with 19 bases in the middle. Germline V gene sequence: CDR1 SEHNR, CDR2 FQNEAQ (reference sequence). The CDR3 is 17 amino acids. The CDR3 region has the DNA TGTGCCAGCAGCTTAATTCCGTCCGACTGGAAAAAAGAGACCCAGTACTTC. As protein: CASSLIPSDWKKETQYF.

The table lists this clonotype with many counts. CDR3 DNA: TGTGCCAGCAGCCAGGGGGGAGATGAGCAGTTCTTC. Its translation: CASSQGGDEQFF. V is TRBV7-3 and J is TRBJ2-1; the D gene is possibly TRBD1 (7 bases). The CDR3 extends over 12 amino acids. The V end was cut by 5 bases, the J end by 8 bases, with 10 bases between. The germline CDR1 and CDR2 sequences are SGHTA and FQGTGA. Drawing the rest from reference TRBV7-3 and TRBJ2-1, the complete variable domain is GAGVSQTPSNKVTEKGKYVELRCDPISGHTALYWYRQSLGQGPEFLIYFQGTGAADDSGLPNDRFFAVRPEGSVSTLKIQRTERGDSAVYLCASSQGGDEQFFGPGTRLTVL.

This clonotype turned up a few times. CDR3 loop: CASSYLGEETQYF. CDR3 nucleotide sequence: TGTGCCAGCAGCTACCTAGGGGAGGAGACCCAGTACTTC. The chain joins TRBV11-2 to TRBJ2-5, with D perhaps assigned TRBD1 or TRBD2 (5 bases each). The CDR3 has 13 amino acids. Germline CDR1 is SGHAT and CDR2 is FQNNGV. The ends were cut back, 4 bases at V and 5 bases at J, with 11 bases in the middle.

This clonotype turned up a few times. The chain joins TRBV7-8 to TRBJ2-7; 8 bases are shared with TRBD2. Germline loops: CDR1 SGHVS, CDR2 FQNEAQ. This CDR3 has 15 residues. The junction had 5 bases not matched to a gene; V was cut back by 1 base and J by 3 bases. The DNA of the CDR3 is TGTGCCAGCAGCTTAGTGGCCGGGACTAGCTACGAGCAGTACTTC. Translating gives CASSLVAGTSYEQYF.